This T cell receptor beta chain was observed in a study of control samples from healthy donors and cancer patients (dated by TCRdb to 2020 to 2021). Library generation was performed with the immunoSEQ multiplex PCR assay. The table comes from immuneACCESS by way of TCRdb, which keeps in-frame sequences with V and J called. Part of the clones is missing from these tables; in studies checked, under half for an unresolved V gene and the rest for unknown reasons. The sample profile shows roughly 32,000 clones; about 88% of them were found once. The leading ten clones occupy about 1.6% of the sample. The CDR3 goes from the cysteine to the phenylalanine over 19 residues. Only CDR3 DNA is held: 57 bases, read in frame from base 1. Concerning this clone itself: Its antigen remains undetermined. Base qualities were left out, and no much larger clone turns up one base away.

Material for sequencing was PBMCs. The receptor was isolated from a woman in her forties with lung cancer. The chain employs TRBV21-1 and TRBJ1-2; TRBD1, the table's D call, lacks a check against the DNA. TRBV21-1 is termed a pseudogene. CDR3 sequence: CASSIRGELRGHTFYGYTF. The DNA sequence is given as TGTGCCAGCAGCATTAGAGGGGAGCTCAGGGGGCATACGTTCTATGGCTACACCTTC.